These 5 T cell receptor beta chains originate from one sample sequenced in a study of CD8 T cells in ankylosing spondylitis. TCRdb itself ran the 5' RACE reads through MiXCR, one entry per CDR3 protein. The repertoire holds about 360,000 distinct CDR3 sequences, with about 20% as singletons. Specimen: blood, either unsorted or a sorted T cell fraction (not recorded which). The receptors come from a male donor with ankylosing spondylitis or in good health (not recorded which).

This clonotype was seen only a few times. This chain joins TRBV11-1 and TRBJ2-1, with D maybe TRBD2 (7 bases). The CDR3 contains 13 residues. Germline CDR1 SGHAT, CDR2 FQDESV (reference sequence). Trimming removed 6 bases at V and 9 bases at J, with 15 bases between. The CDR3 bases are TGTGCCAGCAGGGAGGGGGGGGTCAGTGAGCAGTTCTTC. Its translation: CASREGGVSEQFF. The whole variable domain, filled in from reference TRBV11-1 and TRBJ2-1, reads EAEVAQSPRYKITEKSQAVAFWCDPISGHATLYWYRQILGQGPELLVQFQDESVVDDSQLPKDRFSAERLKGVDSTLKIQPAELGDSAMYLCASREGGVSEQFFGPGTRLTVL.

The genes are TRBV4-1 and TRBJ1-1, with no clear D. This CDR3 has 14 amino acids. Germline lookup yields CDR1 MGHRA and CDR2 YSYEKL. Deletions cut 0 bases from V and 1 base from J, with 6 bases between. The CDR3 here is CASSQDRTNTEAFF. The CDR3 bases are TGCGCCAGCAGCCAAGATAGGACGAACACTGAAGCTTTCTTT.

This clonotype was detected a few times. The chain combines TRBV24-1 with TRBJ2-5, with D tentatively TRBD1 (7 bases). This CDR3 has 17 amino acids. Germline CDR1 is KGHDR and CDR2 is SFDVKD. Trimming stripped 1 base from V and 2 bases from J, with 16 bases between. This chain's CDR3 is CATSDFGGGLNQETQYF. In DNA form, the CDR3 reads TGTGCCACCAGTGATTTTGGAGGGGGCCTGAATCAAGAGACCCAGTACTTC.

The chain uses TRBV28 and TRBJ2-7; the D is unclear. V dropped 6 bases and J dropped 3 bases, with 3 bases sitting between them. Germline V gene lookup returns CDR1 MDHEN and CDR2 SYDVKM. This CDR3 contains 10 residues. In nucleotides, the CDR3 is TGTGCCAGCAGAGTCTACGAGCAGTACTTC. Its translation is CASRVYEQYF.

The chain has TRBV12-3 or TRBV12-4 and TRBJ2-7; unclear D gene. The CDR3 totals 15 residues. V lost 2 bases to trimming and J lost 5 bases, with 16 bases between them. The CDR3 sequence: CASSLTAGPWDEQYF. CDR3 nucleotides: TGTGCCAGCAGTTTAACGGCAGGCCCTTGGGACGAGCAGTACTTC.